Listed below are T cell receptor beta chains from one sample, sequenced in a study of blood T cells in healthy people across ages. TCRdb processed the 5' RACE reads anew with MiXCR; each CDR3 protein has one entry. The table has about 1.8 million distinct CDR3 sequences, around 50% seen once; the top ten hold about 2.1%. What was sequenced was blood. These TCRs come from a woman aged 40 to 55 in good health. Each CDR3 is given without its conserved first and last residue.

V gene	J gene	CDR3 protein
TRBV3-1	TRBJ2-1	ASSLGTSGGKYNEQF
TRBV28	TRBJ2-1	ASSPSFPYLASYNEQF
TRBV6-2/TRBV6-3	-	ASSVEAGNFKSYEQY
TRBV29-1	TRBJ2-3	SVARGETDTQY
TRBV28	TRBJ2-1	ASLRQAYNEQF
TRBV29-1	TRBJ1-2	SVLKTEERGGYT
TRBV5-1	TRBJ2-1	ASSVTSGGPNEQF
TRBV29-1	TRBJ2-3	SGLAGGGDTQY
TRBV24-1	-	ATSDRGKETQY
TRBV21-1	TRBJ1-2	ASRGRDRGDGYGYT
TRBV29-1	TRBJ2-3	SVEVTLSRADTQY
TRBV27	TRBJ2-1	ASSLSIGDRGAVGEQF
TRBV7-9	TRBJ2-5	ASSLEGLQGAETQY
TRBV14	TRBJ2-1	ASRDRGGHEQF
TRBV27	TRBJ2-5	ASQGQGETQY
TRBV7-2	TRBJ2-1	ASSFGLAGSEQF
TRBV6-2/TRBV6-3	TRBJ2-6	AINSFGTPSSGANVLT
TRBV6-6	TRBJ2-5	ASRNTGGGETQY
TRBV6-2/TRBV6-3	TRBJ1-2	ASSYGTNWNGYT